The 5 T cell receptor beta chains in this list originate from one sample, sequenced in a study of shared clonotypes between healthy human individuals (dated by TCRdb to the early 2020s). Library method: the immunoSEQ multiplex PCR assay. TCRdb took this table from immuneACCESS and kept in-frame rearrangements with V and J called. Such tables lack part of the clones; where checked against another copy, unresolved V genes explain under half of the gap, and the rest is unexplained. The sample table contains 400,000 to 500,000 clones; only one count was recorded for approximately 79% of them. Jointly, the top ten make up approximately 12% of the sample. Source material: PBMCs. Receptors were obtained from a woman between 35 and 50 years old in good health. Some clones in this sample may be carry-over from other donors' samples.

A single count supports this clone. The rearrangement uses TRBV28 and TRBJ2-7, with TRBD1 matching 7 bases. The CDR3 runs 14 residues. Germline V gives CDR1 MDHEN, CDR2 SYDVKM. The ends lost 2 bases at V and 7 bases at J; junction bases unmatched: 8. CDR3 DNA sequence: TGTGCCAGCAGTTTAGGCGACAGGGACGGGGAGCAGTACTTC. As protein: CASSLGDRDGEQYF.

The genes are TRBV7-9 and TRBJ2-7, with D possibly called TRBD1 or TRBD2 (6 bases each). The length of the CDR3 is 15 residues. Trimming left V 5 bases short and J 2 bases short, with 16 bases between. Looked up from germline, CDR1 is SEHNR and CDR2 is FQNEAQ (reference sequence). This CDR3 reads CASSRAGGPAYEQYF. CDR3 coding DNA: TGTGCCAGCAGCCGAGCCGGGGGCCCAGCCTACGAGCAGTACTTC.

This chain links TRBV28 with TRBJ2-3; 10 bases align to TRBD2. There are 21 residues in the CDR3. Germline V gene data show CDR1 as MDHEN and CDR2 as SYDVKM. V lost 5 bases to trimming and J lost 2 bases; unmatched junction nucleotides: 22. The CDR3 sequence: CASSTLYPGNSGRPNTDTQYF. CDR3 sequence (DNA): TGTGCCAGCAGTACCCTTTACCCGGGAAATAGCGGGAGGCCAAACACAGATACGCAGTATTTT.

This clone was counted between two and nine times. The chain employs TRBV11-2 and TRBJ1-1; the D gene is possibly TRBD1 (5 bases). The CDR3 runs 13 residues. Trimming shortened V by 5 bases and J by 6 bases, and 13 bases separated the two germline ends. The germline V gene has CDR1 SGHAT and CDR2 FQNNGV. CDR3 sequence (DNA): TGTGCCAGCAGCCTTCAGGGACGGGCTGAAGCTTTCTTT. This translates into CASSLQGRAEAFF.

Points on this clone: This sequence may be a read error, since a much larger clone differs from it by one base. The sample contains more than one DNA sequence encoding this CDR3. The chain joins TRBV4-1 to TRBJ2-7; D may be TRBD2 (5 bases). Per the germline V gene, CDR1 is MGHRA and CDR2 is YSYEKL. Trimming shortened V by 1 base and J by 0 bases, and 10 bases separated the two germline ends. The CDR3 has 15 amino acids. The chain's CDR3 is CASSQGHGSSYEQYF. The CDR3 DNA is TGCGCCAGCAGCCAAGGTCATGGGAGCTCCTACGAGCAGTACTTC.